Only a few counts were recorded for the clone carrying this T cell receptor (beta chain). Its antigen remains unidentified. This sample is part of a study of identical twins. Findings and limits, study-wide: Out-of-frame TCR alpha sharing in monozygotic twins exceeded recombination model predictions.

TCRdb recomputed calls from the 5' RACE reads with MiXCR, one row per CDR3 protein. The sample records 500,000 or so distinct CDR3 sequences, roughly 13% being singletons. Germline V gives CDR1 MDHEN, CDR2 SYDVKM. V lost 2 bases to trimming and J lost 2 bases, with 11 bases between them. The CDR3 has 15 amino acids. This sample also appeared in a second study, on yellow fever vaccine responses in identical twins.

Sequencing was performed on CD4+ T cells sorted from blood. The rearrangement uses TRBV28 and TRBJ2-3, with D tentatively TRBD2 (5 bases). The TCR comes from a young woman in good health. CDR3 sequence: CASSLLSGNTDTQYF. For the CDR3, the DNA is TGTGCCAGCAGTTTACTCAGCGGAAACACAGATACGCAGTATTTT.